Below, 3 T cell receptor beta chains from the same sample are listed, as sequenced in a study of tumor-infiltrating lymphocytes in primary liver carcinoma. Production of TCR beta cDNA used 500 ng total RNA together with a constant-region primer. Libraries of TCR beta came from three nested multiplex PCR rounds with slightly modified ARM-PCR. Forward primers for TRBV1-TRBV30 and a C-beta reverse primer served the first two PCR rounds, at 10 cycles each. Each CDR3 protein gets one entry after TCRdb re-called the multiplex PCR reads with MiXCR. The sample lists 150,000 to 200,000 distinct CDR3 sequences, 85% occurring once. Unsorted bulk tissue (roughly 17-32 mg) underwent RNA and DNA co-extraction. Specimen: tumor tissue from primary liver carcinoma. These receptors all stem from a man in his forties or fifties with primary liver carcinoma and hepatitis B virus infection.

In its sample, this clonotype was seen once. The germline gene is not matched at one end of the junction; a read error may be the cause. The genes are TRBV11-2 and TRBJ2-1; D uncertain. Germline CDR1 is SGHAT and CDR2 is FQNNGV. This CDR3 spans 11 amino acids. The chain's CDR3 is CTSSFDMEHFF. The CDR3 nucleotides read TGTACCAGCAGCTTTGACATGGAGCACTTCTTC. Full variable domain (remainder filled in from reference TRBV11-2 and TRBJ2-1): EAGVAQSPRYKIIEKRQSVAFWCNPISGHATLYWYQQILGQGPKLLIQFQNNGVVDDSQLPKDRFSAERLKGVDSTLKIQPAKLEDSAVYLCTSSFDMEHFFGPGTRLTVL.

With respect to this clonotype: The germline gene is not matched at one end of the junction; a read error may be the cause. The rearrangement joins TRBV29-1 to TRBJ2-5, with 10 bases that match TRBD1. This CDR3 has 16 residues. Germline loops: CDR1 SQVTM, CDR2 ANQGSEA. The CDR3 nucleotides are TGCAGCGTCCAAGGTCCCGGGACAGGGGCCATGAAGACCCATTACTTC. Its translation: CSVQGPGTGAMKTHYF.

As regards this clonotype: The junction and the germline gene differ at one end; a read error may be behind it. This sequence joins TRBV28 and TRBJ1-6; tentative D call: TRBD1 (6 bases). The CDR3 is 14 amino acids. Per germline, CDR1 MDHEN and CDR2 SYDVKM. CDR3 DNA sequence: TGTGCCAGCAGGCGGACAGAAGTAAATTCACTCCTCCACTTT. Translation: CASRRTEVNSLLHF.